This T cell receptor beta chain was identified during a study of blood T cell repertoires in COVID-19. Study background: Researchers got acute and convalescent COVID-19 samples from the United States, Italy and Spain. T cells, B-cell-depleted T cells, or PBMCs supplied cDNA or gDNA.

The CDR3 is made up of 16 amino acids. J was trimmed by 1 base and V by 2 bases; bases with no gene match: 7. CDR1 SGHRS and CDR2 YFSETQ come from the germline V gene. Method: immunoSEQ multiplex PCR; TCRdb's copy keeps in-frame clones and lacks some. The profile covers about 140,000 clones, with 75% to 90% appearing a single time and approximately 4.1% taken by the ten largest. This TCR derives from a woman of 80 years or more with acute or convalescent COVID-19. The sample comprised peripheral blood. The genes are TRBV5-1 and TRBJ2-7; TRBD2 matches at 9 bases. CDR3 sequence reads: CASSFGTSQTSYEQYF. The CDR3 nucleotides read TGCGCCAGCAGCTTCGGGACTAGCCAAACTTCCTACGAGCAGTACTTC.